These 27 T cell receptor beta chains came from one sample sequenced in a study of identical twins. TCRdb called the 5' RACE reads again in MiXCR, with one record for every CDR3 protein. Of 350,000 to 400,000 distinct CDR3 sequences in the sample, roughly 10% were seen once. The material sequenced was naive T cells sorted from blood. Receptors originate from a woman aged 50 to 65 in good health.

This chain connects TRBV27 to TRBJ1-2; 7 nucleotides align to TRBD1. The trim removed 6 bases at V and 8 bases at J, leaving 6 bases unmatched. Germline CDR1 and CDR2: MNHEY and SMNVEV (reference sequence). The CDR3 spans 12 residues. CDR3 nucleotides: TGTGCCAGCAGCCGACAGGGCCGAGGCTACACCTTC. It encodes CASSRQGRGYTF.

This clonotype was counted at least ten times. The chain employs TRBV5-1 and TRBJ1-5; 7 bases agree with TRBD1. The junction had 6 bases not matched to a gene; V was cut back by 4 bases and J by 2 bases. The CDR3 has 15 residues. Germline V gives CDR1 SGHRS, CDR2 YFSETQ. CDR3 sequence reads: CASSVTGVGNQPQHF. For the CDR3, the DNA is TGCGCCAGCAGCGTAACAGGGGTCGGCAATCAGCCCCAGCATTTT. Together with reference TRBV5-1 and TRBJ1-5, the CDR3 gives the full variable domain: KAGVTQTPRYLIKTRGQQVTLSCSPISGHRSVSWYQQTPGQGLQFLFEYFSETQRNKGNFPGRFSGRQFSNSRSEMNVSTLELGDSALYLCASSVTGVGNQPQHFGDGTRLSIL.

This clonotype was picked up a small number of times. This chain joins TRBV12-3 or TRBV12-4 and TRBJ2-5; D is unclear. V lost 2 bases to trimming and J lost 2 bases, with 6 bases between them. CDR3 length equals 13 residues. CDR3 sequence reads: CASSLIFQETQYF. The CDR3 DNA reads as TGTGCCAGCAGTTTAATCTTTCAAGAGACCCAGTACTTC.

Only a few counts were recorded for this clonotype. The chain couples TRBV27 to TRBJ2-1; a weak D match, TRBD2 (5 bases). Looked up from germline, CDR1 is MNHEY and CDR2 is SMNVEV (reference sequence). V was pared by 8 bases and J by 3 bases, with 11 bases between. The CDR3 totals 13 residues. CDR3 amino acids: CASALVVYNEQFF. The CDR3 DNA follows: TGTGCCAGCGCACTAGTAGTCTACAATGAGCAGTTCTTC.

This clonotype was seen only a few times. V gene TRBV5-1 combines with J gene TRBJ2-7; the match to TRBD1 covers 9 bases. Germline values: CDR1 SGHRS, CDR2 YFSETQ. Germline trimming cut 0 bases from V and 3 bases from J; bases unmatched to any gene: 13. The CDR3 contains 18 residues. The CDR3: CASSLDWDREGDDYEQYF. For the CDR3, the DNA is TGCGCCAGCAGCTTGGACTGGGACAGGGAAGGGGACGACTACGAGCAGTACTTC. The full variable domain, in which reference TRBV5-1 and TRBJ2-7 provide the parts outside the CDR3, is KAGVTQTPRYLIKTRGQQVTLSCSPISGHRSVSWYQQTPGQGLQFLFEYFSETQRNKGNFPGRFSGRQFSNSRSEMNVSTLELGDSALYLCASSLDWDREGDDYEQYFGPGTRLTVT.

This clonotype was recorded a few times. The J gene is TRBJ2-7, the V gene TRBV5-1; 10 bases fit TRBD2. Trimming at V came to 4 bases and at J to 1 base, leaving 5 bases not matched to a gene. Germline CDR1 is SGHRS and CDR2 is YFSETQ. This CDR3 contains 15 residues. CDR3 sequence: CASSRLAGRSYEQYV. The CDR3, as DNA: TGCGCCAGCAGCAGACTAGCGGGCCGTTCCTACGAGCAGTACGTC.

The rearrangement uses TRBV7-2 and TRBJ2-3, with D unresolved. V was trimmed by 2 bases and J by 0 bases, leaving 12 bases between them. The CDR3 sequence is 16 residues long. From germline, CDR1 is SGHTA and CDR2 FQGNSA. The CDR3 protein is CASSLFGLLSTDTQYF. Here the CDR3 DNA reads TGTGCCAGCAGCTTATTTGGTCTCCTCAGCACAGATACGCAGTATTTT. Combining the CDR3 with reference TRBV7-2 and TRBJ2-3 gives the whole variable domain GAGVSQSPSNKVTEKGKDVELRCDPISGHTALYWYRQSLGQGLEFLIYFQGNSAPDKSGLPSDRFSAERTGGSVSTLTIQRTQQEDSAVYLCASSLFGLLSTDTQYFGPGTRLTVL.

This clonotype was recorded a few times. This chain connects TRBV5-1 to TRBJ2-5; 7 nucleotides line up with TRBD1. The junction had 6 bases not matched to a gene; V was cut back by 5 bases and J by 5 bases. There are 13 residues in the CDR3. Germline V gene lookup returns CDR1 SGHRS and CDR2 YFSETQ. The CDR3 spells CASRPIQGETQYF. The CDR3 nucleotides are TGCGCCAGCAGGCCAATACAGGGGGAGACCCAGTACTTC.

This clonotype has more than one count but fewer than ten. The chain joins TRBV2 to TRBJ1-2; tentative D call: TRBD1 (5 bases). Between the trimmed V and J ends, which lost 4 bases and 5 bases, there was a span of 14 bases. There are 14 residues in the CDR3. Germline assignment: CDR1 SNHLY and CDR2 FYNNEI. CDR3 sequence (DNA): TGTGCCAGCAGTGCGCAAGGGGCCGCATATGGCTACACCTTC. It codes for CASSAQGAAYGYTF.

This clonotype was observed a few times. This sequence joins TRBV5-1 and TRBJ2-7; unclear D gene. The V end was cut by 2 bases, the J end by 6 bases, with 12 bases between. Per the germline V gene, CDR1 is SGHRS and CDR2 is YFSETQ. The CDR3 sequence is 13 residues long. CDR3 in amino acids: CASSFQKGAEQYF. The CDR3 DNA follows: TGCGCCAGCAGCTTTCAGAAGGGTGCCGAGCAGTACTTC.

V and J are TRBV20-1 and TRBJ2-1; TRBD2 agrees at 11 bases. The CDR3 loop spans 13 amino acids. Unmatched junction bases numbered 3, after V lost 7 bases and J lost 4 bases. Germline V CDR1 and CDR2: DFQATT, SNEGSKA (reference sequence). The CDR3 protein is CSGLAGPYNEQFF. For the CDR3, the DNA is TGCAGTGGACTAGCGGGGCCTTACAATGAGCAGTTCTTC.

This clonotype appeared a few times. The chain uses TRBV24-1 and TRBJ2-3; perhaps TRBD1 as D (5 bases). Germline V lookup: CDR1 KGHDR, CDR2 SFDVKD. The CDR3 consists of 17 residues. V was cut by 4 bases and J by 0 bases, with 16 bases left in between. CDR3 sequence (DNA): TGTGCCACCAGTGAGCCCCCGTACAGGAATAGCACAGATACGCAGTATTTT. This gives the protein CATSEPPYRNSTDTQYF.

The sample holds a few counts of this clonotype. The V call is TRBV7-2, the J call TRBJ2-5; the match to TRBD1 covers 8 bases. The germline V gene encodes CDR1 SGHTA and CDR2 FQGNSA. This CDR3 is built from 14 residues. V was clipped by 5 bases and J by 3 bases; unmatched bases: 5. The CDR3 coding sequence is TGTGCCAGCAGCCGCGGACAGGGAAAAGAGACCCAGTACTTC. It specifies CASSRGQGKETQYF.

The chain is built from TRBV27 and TRBJ2-7, with D tentatively TRBD1 or TRBD2 (5 bases each). Looked up from germline, CDR1 is MNHEY and CDR2 is SMNVEV (reference sequence). The CDR3 length is 14 residues. With 6 bases removed from V and 2 bases from J, the gap between germline ends came to 14 bases. CDR3 sequence reads: CASSYEGHPYEQYF. Written as DNA, the CDR3 is TGTGCCAGCAGCTATGAGGGGCATCCCTACGAGCAGTACTTC.

In DNA, the CDR3 is TGTGCCAGCAGTAATCAGGTGGCGGAGAACACCGGGGAGCTGTTTTTT. Amino acids: CASSNQVAENTGELFF. The chain employs TRBV7-9 and TRBJ2-2; D unclear. Trimming removed 6 bases at V and 1 base at J, with 15 bases between. Looked up from germline, CDR1 is SEHNR and CDR2 is FQNEAQ (reference sequence). The CDR3 spans 16 residues.

This sequence joins TRBV9 and TRBJ2-2, with 11 bases fitting TRBD2. The CDR3 is made up of 16 amino acids. Per the germline V gene, CDR1 is SGDLS and CDR2 is YYNGEE. Trimming at V came to 3 bases and at J to 1 base, leaving 2 bases not matched to a gene. CDR3 amino acids: CASSEGLAVNTGELFF. The CDR3 DNA sequence: TGTGCCAGCAGCGAGGGACTAGCGGTGAACACCGGGGAGCTGTTTTTT.

This sequence joins TRBV20-1 and TRBJ1-6, with D maybe TRBD1 (5 bases). Germline V gene sequence: CDR1 DFQATT, CDR2 SNEGSKA (reference sequence). V shed 6 bases and J shed 7 bases, with 19 bases lying between them. This CDR3 has 15 amino acids. CDR3 residues: CSASGLGVINSPLHF. The CDR3 bases are TGCAGTGCAAGTGGCTTAGGGGTCATCAATTCACCCCTCCACTTT.

This clonotype was counted between two and nine times. The rearrangement links TRBV11-2 to TRBJ2-7; D not resolved. Germline lookup yields CDR1 SGHAT and CDR2 FQNNGV. Between the trimmed V and J ends, which lost 4 bases and 3 bases, there was a span of 13 bases. The CDR3 extends over 14 amino acids. CDR3 sequence: CASSWAPEGYEQYV. CDR3 sequence (DNA): TGTGCCAGCAGCTGGGCCCCGGAAGGCTACGAGCAGTACGTC.

There are many counts of this clonotype. The chain recombines TRBV20-1 with TRBJ2-3; the D call may be TRBD1 or TRBD2 (6 bases each). CDR1 is DFQATT and CDR2 is SNEGSKA in the germline V gene (reference sequence). V was shortened by 5 bases and J by 1 base, with 7 bases between the two germline ends. The CDR3 is 12 amino acids. The CDR3 here is CSAGGRTDTQYF. The CDR3 DNA is TGCAGTGCTGGGGGGCGCACAGATACGCAGTATTTT.

The chain combines TRBV7-9 with TRBJ2-1, with a possible D match to TRBD1 (5 bases). Between the trimmed V and J ends, which lost 3 bases and 12 bases, there was a span of 12 bases. Germline CDR1 reads SEHNR; CDR2 reads FQNEAQ (reference sequence). CDR3 length equals 12 residues. For the CDR3, the DNA is TGTGCCAGCAGCTTCGGGCCCCAGGGGCAGTTCTTC. It is translated as CASSFGPQGQFF.

This clonotype was detected ten times or more. The gene calls are TRBV4-1 and TRBJ2-1, with a weak D call TRBD1 (5 bases). This CDR3 has 16 residues. V was trimmed by 1 base and J by 1 base, leaving 11 bases between them. CDR1 is MGHRA, CDR2 YSYEKL, per germline. CDR3 sequence (DNA): TGCGCCAGCAGCCAAGGTCCCCAGGGATCCTACAATGAGCAGTTCTTC. This translates into CASSQGPQGSYNEQFF.

This clonotype was counted at least ten times. V and J are TRBV4-1 and TRBJ2-2; a possible D gene is TRBD1 (7 bases). In germline, CDR1 is MGHRA, CDR2 YSYEKL. The CDR3 covers 18 residues. The ends were cut back, 0 bases at V and 4 bases at J, with 18 bases in the middle. CDR3 nucleotides: TGCGCCAGCAGCCAAGAGATCATGCACAGGGGAGGCACCGGGGAGCTGTTTTTT. Its translation is CASSQEIMHRGGTGELFF.

CDR3 amino acids: CASSEGVVEFRTEAFF. The DNA for the CDR3 is TGTGCCAGCAGTGAAGGTGTGGTAGAGTTTAGAACTGAAGCTTTCTTT. The genes are TRBV6-1 and TRBJ1-1; D is unclear. Germline CDR1 reads MNHNS; CDR2 reads SASEGT. The V end was cut by 1 base, the J end by 5 bases, with 17 bases between. The length of the CDR3 is 16 residues.

This clonotype was observed a few times. The chain has TRBV5-5 and TRBJ2-1; tentatively, D is TRBD2 (7 bases). V lost 4 bases to trimming and J lost 15 bases, with 20 bases between them. The CDR3 spans 13 residues. CDR1 is SGHKS, CDR2 YYEKEE, per germline (reference sequence). The CDR3 protein is CASSPLGGGDPFF. In DNA form, the CDR3 reads TGTGCCAGCAGCCCACTGGGAGGGGGGGACCCGTTCTTC. The variable domain in full, with the rest retrieved from reference TRBV5-5 and TRBJ2-1, is DAGVTQSPTHLIKTRGQQVTLRCSPISGHKSVSWYQQVLGQGPQFIFQYYEKEERGRGNFPDRFSARQFPNYSSELNVNALLLGDSALYLCASSPLGGGDPFFGPGTRLTVL.

This clonotype was counted only a few times. The chain joins TRBV29-1 to TRBJ1-1; D is possibly TRBD1 (5 bases). The length of the CDR3 is 11 residues. Trimming cost V 5 bases and J 6 bases, with 10 bases left between them. The germline V gene encodes CDR1 SQVTM and CDR2 ANQGSEA. CDR3 region: CSVLGEAEAFF. The CDR3 DNA reads TGCAGCGTTTTAGGGGAGGCTGAAGCTTTCTTT.

This clonotype came up a few times. This CDR3 reads CASSLNRMDQPQHF. CDR3 nucleotides: TGTGCCAGCAGCTTGAATAGGATGGATCAGCCCCAGCATTTT. The chain employs TRBV5-5 and TRBJ1-5; D is unresolved. Germline CDR1 is SGHKS and CDR2 is YYEKEE (reference sequence). V dropped 1 base and J dropped 5 bases, with 10 bases sitting between them. The CDR3 has 14 amino acids.

In its sample, this clonotype was seen a few times. The rearrangement joins TRBV6-5 to TRBJ1-2; D call uncertain. This CDR3 has 15 amino acids. Germline CDR1 and CDR2: MNHEY and SVGAGI. Trimming left V 2 bases short and J 2 bases short, with 12 bases between. CDR3 sequence (DNA): TGTGCCAGCAGTTACGGGCCCCAAGGGAACTATGGCTACACCTTC. Residues: CASSYGPQGNYGYTF.